Each of the 22 T cell receptor beta chains below was sequenced from the same sample in a study of shared clonotypes between healthy human individuals. Clones were read by immunoSEQ multiplex PCR, and TCRdb kept only the in-frame ones, dropping some. The data contain about 1.5 million clones, 95% to 99% of them seen just once; the ten biggest clones take up around 0.47%. Sequencing was carried out using naive CD4+ T cells sorted from blood. Subset denoted: CD45RA+ positively selected. All receptors derive from a man aged 25-40 years in good health.

The chain links TRBV28 to TRBJ1-5; possibly TRBD1 for D (6 bases). The CDR3 is 15 amino acids. Per the germline V gene, CDR1 is MDHEN and CDR2 is SYDVKM. With 3 bases removed from V and 0 bases from J, the gap between germline ends came to 9 bases. The DNA for the CDR3 is TGTGCCAGCAGTTTCGGGGGCCATAGCAATCAGCCCCAGCATTTT. This translates into CASSFGGHSNQPQHF.

The V and J genes are TRBV28 and TRBJ2-7; 10 bases align to TRBD2. From germline, CDR1 is MDHEN and CDR2 SYDVKM. The ends lost 9 bases at V and 3 bases at J; junction bases unmatched: 5. The CDR3 loop spans 13 amino acids. CDR3 sequence reads: CASFSSGSYEQYF. DNA of the CDR3: TGTGCCAGTTTTTCTAGCGGGAGCTACGAGCAGTACTTC.

V is TRBV12-2 and J is TRBJ2-1; the table's D call, TRBD2, was not checked against the DNA. TRBV12-2 is noted as a pseudogene. The CDR3 is made up of 14 amino acids. CDR3 sequence: CASRATSRYNEQFF. For the CDR3, the DNA is TGTGCAAGTCGCGCGACTAGCCGGTACAATGAGCAGTTCTTC.

CDR3 amino acids: CASSQDPAGYEVASYEQYF. DNA for the CDR3: TGCGCCAGCAGCCAAGATCCGGCGGGTTACGAGGTGGCCTCCTACGAGCAGTACTTC. The rearrangement uses TRBV4-1 and TRBJ2-7; perhaps TRBD2 as D (5 bases). The CDR3 has 19 residues. V lost 0 bases and J 0 bases, leaving 21 bases between the germline ends. The germline gives CDR1 MGHRA, CDR2 YSYEKL.

The chain employs TRBV7-6 and TRBJ1-1; D unresolved. The CDR3 totals 14 residues. CDR1 and CDR2 from the germline V gene are SGHVS and FNYEAQ. V lost 5 bases and J 1 base, leaving 11 bases between the germline ends. The CDR3 DNA reads as TGTGCCAGCAGCCCCCCGGACGGGAACACTGAAGCTTTCTTT. Its protein is CASSPPDGNTEAFF.

About this clone itself: The sample carries other DNA sequences with the same CDR3. This chain connects TRBV4-3 to TRBJ1-1; unclear D gene. Germline V gives CDR1 LGHNA, CDR2 YSLEER. V was shortened by 1 base and J by 2 bases, with 5 bases between the two germline ends. The CDR3 runs 13 residues. The CDR3 DNA follows: TGCGCCAGCAGCCAAGGGGGTAACACTGAAGCTTTCTTT. Amino acids: CASSQGGNTEAFF.

This clone was counted once. The chain is built from TRBV6-4 and TRBJ2-1; 8 nucleotides line up with TRBD2. This CDR3 is built from 15 residues. V was clipped by 0 bases and J by 8 bases; unmatched bases: 6. CDR1 is MRHNA, CDR2 SNTAGT, per germline. DNA of the CDR3: TGTGCCAGCAGTGACTCAGGACTAGCTACACATGAGCAGTTCTTC. Translating it yields CASSDSGLATHEQFF.

The J gene is TRBJ2-2, the V gene TRBV2; D gene ambiguous. This CDR3 has 15 residues. Germline V gives CDR1 SNHLY, CDR2 FYNNEI. Trimming took 0 bases from V and 7 from J, leaving 12 bases between them. DNA of the CDR3: TGTGCCAGCAGTGAAGCGATGGCCGCTGGCGGGGAGCTGTTTTTT. It yields the protein CASSEAMAAGGELFF. The whole variable domain, filled in from reference TRBV2 and TRBJ2-2, reads EPEVTQTPSHQVTQMGQEVILRCVPISNHLYFYWYRQILGQKVEFLVSFYNNEISEKSEIFDDQFSVERPDGSNFTLKIRSTKLEDSAMYFCASSEAMAAGGELFFGEGSRLTVL.

This chain links TRBV7-2 with TRBJ2-1; D ambiguous. V was trimmed by 3 bases and J by 4 bases, leaving 7 bases between them. Germline V gene sequence: CDR1 SGHTA, CDR2 FQGNSA. CDR3 length: 13 amino acids. CDR3 bases: TGTGCCAGCAGCTTTTTCAAGTACAATGAGCAGTTCTTC. Residues: CASSFFKYNEQFF.

This chain links TRBV2 with TRBJ1-4; D is ambiguous. Germline values: CDR1 SNHLY, CDR2 FYNNEI. This CDR3 is built from 14 residues. V lost 6 bases and J 3 bases, leaving 11 bases between the germline ends. This CDR3 reads CASSGRTSNEKLFF. The DNA for the CDR3 is TGTGCCAGCAGCGGCAGAACTTCTAATGAAAAACTGTTTTTT.

The chain employs TRBV6-5 and TRBJ1-1, with 8 bases matching TRBD1. CDR1 and CDR2 (germline): MNHEY, SVGAGI. The CDR3 length is 15 residues. V was pared by 3 bases and J by 2 bases, with 5 bases of the junction left unmatched. The CDR3 sequence: CASSYRQGTNTEAFF. In nucleotides, the CDR3 is TGTGCCAGCAGTTATCGACAGGGGACTAACACTGAAGCTTTCTTT.

The chain joins TRBV7-2 to TRBJ2-1; D not certain. Looked up from germline, CDR1 is SGHTA and CDR2 is FQGNSA. This CDR3 is built from 14 residues. Trimming left V 1 base short and J 3 bases short, with 7 bases between. CDR3 bases: TGTGCCAGCAGCTTAGGGTCAGGCTACAATGAGCAGTTCTTC. Translation: CASSLGSGYNEQFF.

The chain has TRBV18 and TRBJ2-5; the D is unclear. Trimming stripped 3 bases from V and 4 bases from J, with 12 bases between. CDR1 KGHSH and CDR2 LQKENI come from the germline V gene. The CDR3 extends over 14 amino acids. CDR3 DNA: TGTGCCAGCTCACCTAATAGGGCTCGAGAGACCCAGTACTTC. Translation: CASSPNRARETQYF.

The rearrangement links TRBV6-5 to TRBJ2-1; TRBD1 agrees at 9 bases. The V gene end was trimmed by 6 bases and the J gene end by 5 bases; junction bases not matched to a gene: 5. This CDR3 contains 14 residues. In germline, CDR1 is MNHEY, CDR2 SVGAGI. For the CDR3, the DNA is TGTGCCAGCAGGGGGGACAGGGCTCACAATGAGCAGTTCTTC. This translates into CASRGDRAHNEQFF.

V usage is TRBV28 and J usage is TRBJ1-5, with D hard to call. This CDR3 region has 15 residues. Trimming took off 3 bases at V and 2 bases at J, with 11 bases between the two ends. Germline loops: CDR1 MDHEN, CDR2 SYDVKM. CDR3 nucleotides: TGTGCCAGCAGTTTGGCCAGGTTCCGCAATCAGCCCCAGCATTTT. It encodes CASSLARFRNQPQHF.

In regard to this clone: The junction does not match germline at one end; this may be a read error. V is TRBV7-2 and J is TRBJ2-1; 7 bases align to TRBD2. The germline V gene encodes CDR1 SGHTA and CDR2 FQGNSA. The CDR3 length is 16 residues. In DNA form, the CDR3 reads TGTGCCAGCAGCTTTGGTGGGAGGGCCTCCCACAATGAGCAGTTCTTC. The encoded protein is CASSFGGRASHNEQFF. The full variable domain, rest sourced from reference TRBV7-2 and TRBJ2-1, is GAGVSQSPSNKVTEKGKDVELRCDPISGHTALYWYRQSLGQGLEFLIYFQGNSAPDKSGLPSDRFSAERTGGSVSTLTIQRTQQEDSAVYLCASSFGGRASHNEQFFGPGTRLTVL.

The rearrangement uses TRBV11-2 and TRBJ2-1; TRBD1 might be the D (5 bases). There are 15 residues in the CDR3. Germline CDR1 is SGHAT and CDR2 is FQNNGV. Trimming took 5 bases from V and 1 from J, leaving 12 bases between them. CDR3 in amino acids: CASSRLQGSYNEQFF. The DNA of the CDR3 is TGTGCCAGCAGCCGACTGCAGGGTTCCTACAATGAGCAGTTCTTC. Combining the CDR3 with reference TRBV11-2 and TRBJ2-1 gives the whole variable domain EAGVAQSPRYKIIEKRQSVAFWCNPISGHATLYWYQQILGQGPKLLIQFQNNGVVDDSQLPKDRFSAERLKGVDSTLKIQPAKLEDSAVYLCASSRLQGSYNEQFFGPGTRLTVL.

J is TRBJ1-5 and V is TRBV28; D gene unclear. The CDR3 contains 14 residues. V lost 5 bases to trimming and J lost 6 bases, with 14 bases between them. Per germline, CDR1 MDHEN and CDR2 SYDVKM. The CDR3 DNA reads TGTGCCAGCAGTAGGATACCTGATACTCAGCCCCAGCATTTT. Its translation is CASSRIPDTQPQHF.

The V gene is TRBV10-3, the J gene TRBJ2-1; 8 bases agree with TRBD2. CDR1 ENHRY and CDR2 SYGVKD come from the germline V gene. The CDR3 contains 14 residues. J was trimmed by 9 bases and V by 6 bases; bases with no gene match: 10. The chain's CDR3 is CAIRRGSGIGEQFF. CDR3 bases: TGTGCCATCAGGAGGGGTAGCGGGATAGGTGAGCAGTTCTTC.

The chain combines TRBV7-9 with TRBJ1-5; unclear D gene. Germline V gives CDR1 SEHNR, CDR2 FQNEAQ (reference sequence). This CDR3 contains 14 residues. Trimming left V 2 bases short and J 2 bases short, with 7 bases between. CDR3 sequence (DNA): TGTGCCAGCAGCTTACTCGGGGGCAATCAGCCCCAGCATTTT. Its translation is CASSLLGGNQPQHF.

The gene calls are TRBV15 and TRBJ2-7, with D possibly called TRBD1 or TRBD2 (5 bases each). V lost 5 bases, J lost 2 bases, and 13 bases lay in between. The germline V gene has CDR1 LNHNV and CDR2 YYDKDF (reference sequence). This CDR3 region has 14 residues. The CDR3 spells CATSVDQGPYEQYF. CDR3 coding DNA: TGTGCCACCAGCGTAGACCAGGGACCCTACGAGCAGTACTTC. The whole variable domain, remainder taken from reference TRBV15 and TRBJ2-7, is DAMVIQNPRYQVTQFGKPVTLSCSQTLNHNVMYWYQQKSSQAPKLLFHYYDKDFNNEADTPDNFQSRRPNTSFCFLDIRSPGLGDTAMYLCATSVDQGPYEQYFGPGTRLTVT.

This chain's CDR3 is CASSLNLASGLGETQYF. CDR3 bases: TGTGCCAGCAGCTTAAACTTGGCTAGCGGGCTTGGGGAGACCCAGTACTTC. The chain couples TRBV11-2 to TRBJ2-5, with 8 bases lining up with TRBD2. CDR1 and CDR2 (germline): SGHAT, FQNNGV. The CDR3 covers 17 residues. Germline trimming cut 2 bases from V and 5 bases from J; bases unmatched to any gene: 13.